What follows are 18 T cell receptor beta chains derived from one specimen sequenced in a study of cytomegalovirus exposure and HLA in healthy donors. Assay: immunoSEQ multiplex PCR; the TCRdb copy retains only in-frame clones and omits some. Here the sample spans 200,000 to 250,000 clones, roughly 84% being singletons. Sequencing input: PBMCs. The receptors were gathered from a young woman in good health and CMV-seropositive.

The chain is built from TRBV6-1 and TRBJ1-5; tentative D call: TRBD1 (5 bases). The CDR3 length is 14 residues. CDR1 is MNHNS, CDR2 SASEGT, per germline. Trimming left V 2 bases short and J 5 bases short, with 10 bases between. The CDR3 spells CASSESREDQPQHF. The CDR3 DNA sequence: TGTGCCAGCAGTGAAAGCAGGGAGGATCAGCCCCAGCATTTT.

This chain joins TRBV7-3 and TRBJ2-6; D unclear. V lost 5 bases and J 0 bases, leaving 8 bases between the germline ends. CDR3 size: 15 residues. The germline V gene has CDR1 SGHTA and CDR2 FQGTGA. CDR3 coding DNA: TGTGCCAGCAGCCCAAGGGTCTCTGGGGCCAACGTCCTGACTTTC. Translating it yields CASSPRVSGANVLTF.

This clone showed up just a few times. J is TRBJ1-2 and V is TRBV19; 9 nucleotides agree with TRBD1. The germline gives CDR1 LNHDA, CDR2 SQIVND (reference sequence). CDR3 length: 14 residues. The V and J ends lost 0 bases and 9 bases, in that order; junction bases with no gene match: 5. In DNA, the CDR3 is TGTGCCAGTAGTATAGATGGGGACAGGGTGCGCTACACCTTC. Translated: CASSIDGDRVRYTF.

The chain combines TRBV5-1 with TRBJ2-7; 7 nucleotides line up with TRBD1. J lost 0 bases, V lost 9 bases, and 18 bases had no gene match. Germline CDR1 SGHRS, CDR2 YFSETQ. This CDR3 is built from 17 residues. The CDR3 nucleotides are TGCGCCATCATGGGACCGTTGGGACAGTTTTTCTCCTACGAGCAGTACTTC. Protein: CAIMGPLGQFFSYEQYF.

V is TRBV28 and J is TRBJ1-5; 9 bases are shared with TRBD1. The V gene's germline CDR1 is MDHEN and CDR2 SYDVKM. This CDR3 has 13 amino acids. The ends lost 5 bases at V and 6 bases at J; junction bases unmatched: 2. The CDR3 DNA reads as TGTGCCAGCAGTACAGGGGGCGGTCAGCCCCAGCATTTT. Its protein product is CASSTGGGQPQHF.

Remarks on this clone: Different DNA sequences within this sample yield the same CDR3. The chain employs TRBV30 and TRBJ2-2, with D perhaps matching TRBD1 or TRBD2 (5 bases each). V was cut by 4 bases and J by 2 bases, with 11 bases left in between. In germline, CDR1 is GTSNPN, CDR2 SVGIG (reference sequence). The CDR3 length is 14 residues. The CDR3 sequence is CAWTRGANTGELFF. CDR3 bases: TGTGCCTGGACTAGGGGAGCTAACACCGGGGAGCTGTTTTTT.

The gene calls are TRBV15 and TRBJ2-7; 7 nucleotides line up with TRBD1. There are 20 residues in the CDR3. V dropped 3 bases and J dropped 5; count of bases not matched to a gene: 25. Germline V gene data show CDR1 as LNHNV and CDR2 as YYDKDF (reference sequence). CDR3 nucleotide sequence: TGTGCCACCAGCAGGGAGAGTACAGGGGATGGGTGGATTATGTCCCACGAGCAGTACTTC. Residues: CATSRESTGDGWIMSHEQYF.

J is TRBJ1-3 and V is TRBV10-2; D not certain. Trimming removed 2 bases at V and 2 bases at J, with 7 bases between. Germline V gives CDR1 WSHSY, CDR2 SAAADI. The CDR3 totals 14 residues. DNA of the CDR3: TGCGCCAGCAGTGAGGTGGGAGCTGGAAACACCATATATTTT. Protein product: CASSEVGAGNTIYF.

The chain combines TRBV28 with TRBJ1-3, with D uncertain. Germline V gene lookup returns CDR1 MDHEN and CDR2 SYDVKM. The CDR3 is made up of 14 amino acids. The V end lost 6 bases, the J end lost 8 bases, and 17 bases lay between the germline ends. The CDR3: CASRSLKIVDTIYF. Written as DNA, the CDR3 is TGTGCCAGCAGGAGTTTAAAGATTGTAGACACCATATATTTT.

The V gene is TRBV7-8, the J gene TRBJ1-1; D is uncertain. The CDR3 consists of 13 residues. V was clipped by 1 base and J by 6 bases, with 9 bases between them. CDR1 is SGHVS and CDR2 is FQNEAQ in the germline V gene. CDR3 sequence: CASSLDVRAEAFF. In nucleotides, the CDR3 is TGTGCCAGCAGCTTAGACGTCCGGGCTGAAGCTTTCTTT.

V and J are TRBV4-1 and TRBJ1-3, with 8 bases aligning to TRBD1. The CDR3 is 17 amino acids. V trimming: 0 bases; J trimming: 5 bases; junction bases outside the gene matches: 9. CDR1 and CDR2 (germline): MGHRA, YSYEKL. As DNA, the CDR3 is TGCGCCAGCAGCCAAGATCGAACGCAGGGGGCTAGAAACACCATATATTTT. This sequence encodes CASSQDRTQGARNTIYF.

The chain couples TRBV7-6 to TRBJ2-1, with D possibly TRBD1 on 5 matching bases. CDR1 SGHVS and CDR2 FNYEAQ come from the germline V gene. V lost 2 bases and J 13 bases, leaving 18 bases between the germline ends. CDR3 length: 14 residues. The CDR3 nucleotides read TGTGCCAGCAGCTTATCCGACAGCTGGGCGATACAGTTCTTC. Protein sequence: CASSLSDSWAIQFF.

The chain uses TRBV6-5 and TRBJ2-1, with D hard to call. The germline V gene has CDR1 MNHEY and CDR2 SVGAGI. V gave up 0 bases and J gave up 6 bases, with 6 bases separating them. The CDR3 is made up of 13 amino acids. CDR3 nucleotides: TGTGCCAGCAGTTACTCGAGAGCCAATGAGCAGTTCTTC. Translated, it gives CASSYSRANEQFF.

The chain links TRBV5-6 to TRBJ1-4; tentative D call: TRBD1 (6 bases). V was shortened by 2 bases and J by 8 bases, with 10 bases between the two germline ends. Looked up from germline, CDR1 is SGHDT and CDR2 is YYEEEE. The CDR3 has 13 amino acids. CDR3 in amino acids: CASSLQGQEKLFF. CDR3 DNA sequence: TGTGCCAGCAGCTTACAGGGACAAGAAAAACTGTTTTTT.

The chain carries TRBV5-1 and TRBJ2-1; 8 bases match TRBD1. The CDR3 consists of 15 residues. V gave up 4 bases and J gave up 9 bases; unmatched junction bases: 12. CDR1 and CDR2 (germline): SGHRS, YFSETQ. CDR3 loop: CASSGPGQVTSEQFF. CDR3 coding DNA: TGCGCCAGCAGCGGACCGGGACAGGTGACAAGTGAGCAGTTCTTC.

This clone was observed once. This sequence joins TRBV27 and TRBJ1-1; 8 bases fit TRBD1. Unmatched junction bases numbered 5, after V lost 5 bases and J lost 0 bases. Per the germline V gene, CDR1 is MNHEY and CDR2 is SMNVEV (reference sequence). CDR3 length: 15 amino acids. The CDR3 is CASSLRTGLNTEAFF. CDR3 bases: TGTGCCAGCAGTCTTCGGACAGGGCTGAACACTGAAGCTTTCTTT.

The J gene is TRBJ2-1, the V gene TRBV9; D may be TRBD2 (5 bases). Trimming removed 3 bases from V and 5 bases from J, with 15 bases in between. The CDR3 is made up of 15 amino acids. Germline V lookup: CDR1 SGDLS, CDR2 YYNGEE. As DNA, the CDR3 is TGTGCCAGCAGCGCCTTAGATGGGAGTCACAATGAGCAGTTCTTC. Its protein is CASSALDGSHNEQFF.

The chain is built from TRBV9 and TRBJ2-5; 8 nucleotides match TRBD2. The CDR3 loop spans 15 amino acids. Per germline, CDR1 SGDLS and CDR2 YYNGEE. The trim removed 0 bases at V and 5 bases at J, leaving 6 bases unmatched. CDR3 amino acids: CASSVGTSGGETQYF. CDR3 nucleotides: TGTGCCAGCAGCGTAGGTACTAGCGGAGGGGAGACCCAGTACTTC. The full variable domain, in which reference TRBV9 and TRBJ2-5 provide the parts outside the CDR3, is DSGVTQTPKHLITATGQRVTLRCSPRSGDLSVYWYQQSLDQGLQFLIQYYNGEERAKGNILERFSAQQFPDLHSELNLSSLELGDSALYFCASSVGTSGGETQYFGPGTRLLVL.